The 4 T cell receptor beta chains given below trace back to one sample, sequenced in a study of T cell clones after liver transplantation. Libraries were prepared by immunoSEQ multiplex PCR; TCRdb keeps only in-frame clonotypes and omits some of them. The profile shows tens of thousands of clones, 80% of them singletons. The sequencing here drew on CD4+ T cells from blood, taken 12 months after liver transplant. These TCRs come from a human patient who received a liver transplant. Part of the T cell pool may stem from the graft donor.

The J gene is TRBJ1-3, the V gene TRBV11-2; D is unclear. V was clipped by 5 bases and J by 4 bases, with 15 bases between them. Germline V gene data show CDR1 as SGHAT and CDR2 as FQNNGV. The CDR3 loop spans 15 amino acids. The CDR3 DNA follows: TGTGCCAGCAGCCTTACTAGAGGGATCGGAAACACCATATATTTT. Amino acid sequence: CASSLTRGIGNTIYF.

The chain carries TRBV10-3 and TRBJ2-2; 13 bases match TRBD2. The CDR3 runs 14 residues. V was pared by 10 bases and J by 7 bases, with 6 bases of the junction left unmatched. From germline, CDR1 is ENHRY and CDR2 SYGVKD. The CDR3 is CASRTSGSDGELFF. The CDR3 region has the DNA TGTGCCAGCCGGACTAGCGGGAGCGACGGGGAGCTGTTTTTT.

The chain employs TRBV11-3 and TRBJ2-7, with 7 bases identical to TRBD2. Germline CDR1 SGHNT, CDR2 YENEEA. This CDR3 spans 17 amino acids. The V segment lost 5 bases and the J segment 3 bases; nucleotides outside the gene matches: 16. CDR3 in amino acids: CASSPKAERLANYEQYF. CDR3 nucleotides: TGTGCCAGCAGCCCAAAAGCCGAGCGACTAGCTAACTACGAGCAGTACTTC.

The chain combines TRBV19 with TRBJ2-6; 10 nucleotides line up with TRBD1. Germline values: CDR1 LNHDA, CDR2 SQIVND (reference sequence). The CDR3 has 17 amino acids. J gave up 4 bases and V 7 bases, and 10 bases lay outside the gene matches. CDR3 loop: CASTSGTGAVGANVLTF. The CDR3 DNA reads TGTGCCAGTACTTCCGGGACAGGGGCGGTCGGGGCCAACGTCCTGACTTTC.